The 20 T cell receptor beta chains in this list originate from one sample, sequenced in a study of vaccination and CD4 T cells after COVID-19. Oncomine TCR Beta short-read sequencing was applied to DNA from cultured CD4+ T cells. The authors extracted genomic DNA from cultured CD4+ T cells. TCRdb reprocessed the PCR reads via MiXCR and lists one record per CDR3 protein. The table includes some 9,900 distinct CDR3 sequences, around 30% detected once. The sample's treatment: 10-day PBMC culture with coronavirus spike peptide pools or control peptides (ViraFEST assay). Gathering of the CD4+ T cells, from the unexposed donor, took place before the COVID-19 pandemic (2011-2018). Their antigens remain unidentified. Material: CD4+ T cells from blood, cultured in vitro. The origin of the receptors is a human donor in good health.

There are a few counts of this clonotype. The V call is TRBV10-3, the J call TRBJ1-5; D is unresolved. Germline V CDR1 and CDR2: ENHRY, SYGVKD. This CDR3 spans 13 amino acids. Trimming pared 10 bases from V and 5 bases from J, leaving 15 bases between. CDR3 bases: TGTGCCACCACCGTCGGGGAGGATCAGCCCCAGCATTTT. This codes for CATTVGEDQPQHF.

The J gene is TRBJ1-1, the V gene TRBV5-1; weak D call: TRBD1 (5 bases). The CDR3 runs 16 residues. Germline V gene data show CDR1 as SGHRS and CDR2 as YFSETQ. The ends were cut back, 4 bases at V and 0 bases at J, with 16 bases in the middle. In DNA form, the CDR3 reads TGCGCCAGCAGCCCCGGGCGGGGGTCAATGAACACTGAAGCTTTCTTT. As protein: CASSPGRGSMNTEAFF.

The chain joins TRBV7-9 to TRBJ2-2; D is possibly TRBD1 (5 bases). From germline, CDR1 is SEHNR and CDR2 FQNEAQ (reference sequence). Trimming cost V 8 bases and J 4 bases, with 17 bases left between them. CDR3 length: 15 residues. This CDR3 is CASSTVRDFTGELFF. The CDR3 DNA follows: TGTGCCAGCTCCACCGTCAGGGATTTCACCGGGGAGCTGTTTTTT.

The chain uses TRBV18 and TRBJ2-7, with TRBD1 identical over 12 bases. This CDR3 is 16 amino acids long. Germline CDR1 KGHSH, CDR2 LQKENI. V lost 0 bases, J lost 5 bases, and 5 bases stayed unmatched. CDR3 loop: CASSPPWDRGRNEQYF. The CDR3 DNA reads TGTGCCAGCTCACCACCGTGGGACAGGGGGCGTAACGAGCAGTACTTC.

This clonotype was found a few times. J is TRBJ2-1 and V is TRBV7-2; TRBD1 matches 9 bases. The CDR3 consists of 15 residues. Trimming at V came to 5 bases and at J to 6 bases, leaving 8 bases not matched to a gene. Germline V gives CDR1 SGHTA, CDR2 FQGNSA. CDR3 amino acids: CASSDRDRVGNEQFF. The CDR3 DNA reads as TGTGCCAGCAGCGACCGGGACAGGGTTGGCAATGAGCAGTTCTTC.

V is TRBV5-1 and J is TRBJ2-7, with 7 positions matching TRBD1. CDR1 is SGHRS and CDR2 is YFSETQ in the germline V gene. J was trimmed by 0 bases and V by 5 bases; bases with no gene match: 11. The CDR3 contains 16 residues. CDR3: CASSRQGGGYSYEQYF. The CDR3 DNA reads TGCGCCAGCAGTCGACAGGGCGGAGGCTACTCCTACGAGCAGTACTTC. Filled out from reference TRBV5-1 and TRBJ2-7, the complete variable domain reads KAGVTQTPRYLIKTRGQQVTLSCSPISGHRSVSWYQQTPGQGLQFLFEYFSETQRNKGNFPGRFSGRQFSNSRSEMNVSTLELGDSALYLCASSRQGGGYSYEQYFGPGTRLTVT.

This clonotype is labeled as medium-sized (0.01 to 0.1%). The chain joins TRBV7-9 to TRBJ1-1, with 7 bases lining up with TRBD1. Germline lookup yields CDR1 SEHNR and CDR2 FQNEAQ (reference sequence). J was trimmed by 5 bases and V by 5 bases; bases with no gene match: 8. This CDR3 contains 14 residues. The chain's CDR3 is CASSEQGMGTEAFF. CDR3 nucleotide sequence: TGTGCCAGCAGCGAACAGGGGATGGGAACTGAAGCTTTCTTT.

The CDR3 reads CSVARDSYEQYF. CDR3 in DNA: TGCAGCGTTGCCAGGGACTCCTACGAGCAGTACTTC. The chain is built from TRBV29-1 and TRBJ2-7; weak D call: TRBD1 (5 bases). V lost 4 bases and J 0 bases, leaving 7 bases between the germline ends. CDR3 length equals 12 residues. The germline V gene encodes CDR1 SQVTM and CDR2 ANQGSEA.

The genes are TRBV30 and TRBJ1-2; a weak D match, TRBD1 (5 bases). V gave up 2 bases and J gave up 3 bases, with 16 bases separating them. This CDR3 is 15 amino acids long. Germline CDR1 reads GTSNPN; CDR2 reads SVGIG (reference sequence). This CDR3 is CAWSFPGPGHYGYTF. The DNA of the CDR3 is TGTGCCTGGAGTTTTCCGGGACCCGGACACTATGGCTACACCTTC.

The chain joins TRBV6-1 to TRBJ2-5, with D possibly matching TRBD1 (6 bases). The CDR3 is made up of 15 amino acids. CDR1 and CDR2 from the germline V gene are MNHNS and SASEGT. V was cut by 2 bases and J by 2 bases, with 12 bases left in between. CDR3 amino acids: CASSETGWIQETQYF. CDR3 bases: TGTGCCAGCAGTGAAACAGGGTGGATTCAAGAGACCCAGTACTTC.

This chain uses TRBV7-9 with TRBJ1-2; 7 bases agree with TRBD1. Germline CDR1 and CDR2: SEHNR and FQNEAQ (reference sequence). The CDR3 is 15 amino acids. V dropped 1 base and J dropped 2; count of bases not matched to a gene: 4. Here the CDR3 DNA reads TGTGCCAGCAGCTTAGAGGGGGCCCAAAACTATGGCTACACCTTC. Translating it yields CASSLEGAQNYGYTF.

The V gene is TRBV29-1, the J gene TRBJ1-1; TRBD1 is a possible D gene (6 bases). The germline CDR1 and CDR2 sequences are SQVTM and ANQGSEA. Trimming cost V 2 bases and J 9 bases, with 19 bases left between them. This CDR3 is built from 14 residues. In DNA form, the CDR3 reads TGCAGCGTTGAATATCTTTACAGGGAACGGAAAGCTTTCTTT. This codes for CSVEYLYRERKAFF. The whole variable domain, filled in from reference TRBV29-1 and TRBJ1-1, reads SAVISQKPSRDICQRGTSLTIQCQVDSQVTMMFWYRQQPGQSLTLIATANQGSEATYESGFVIDKFPISRPNLTFSTLTVSNMSPEDSSIYLCSVEYLYRERKAFFGQGTRLTVV.

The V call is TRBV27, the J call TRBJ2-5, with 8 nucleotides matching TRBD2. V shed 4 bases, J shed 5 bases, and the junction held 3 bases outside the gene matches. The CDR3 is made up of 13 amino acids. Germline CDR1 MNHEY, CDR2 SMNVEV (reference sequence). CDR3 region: CASSSGGRETQYF. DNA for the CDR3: TGTGCCAGCAGTTCGGGGGGGCGGGAGACCCAGTACTTC.

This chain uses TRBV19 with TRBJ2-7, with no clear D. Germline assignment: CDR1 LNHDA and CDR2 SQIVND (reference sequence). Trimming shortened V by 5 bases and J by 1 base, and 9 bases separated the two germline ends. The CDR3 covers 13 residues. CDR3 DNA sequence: TGTGCCAGTAGTCTACAGATTTCCTACGAGCAGTACTTC. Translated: CASSLQISYEQYF.

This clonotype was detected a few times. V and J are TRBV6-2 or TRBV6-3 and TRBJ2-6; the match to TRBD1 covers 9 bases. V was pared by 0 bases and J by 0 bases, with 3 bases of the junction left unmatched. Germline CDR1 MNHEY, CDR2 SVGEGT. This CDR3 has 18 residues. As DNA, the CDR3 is TGTGCCAGCAGTTACTCGACAGGGGGGGTCTCTGGGGCCAACGTCCTGACTTTC. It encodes CASSYSTGGVSGANVLTF.

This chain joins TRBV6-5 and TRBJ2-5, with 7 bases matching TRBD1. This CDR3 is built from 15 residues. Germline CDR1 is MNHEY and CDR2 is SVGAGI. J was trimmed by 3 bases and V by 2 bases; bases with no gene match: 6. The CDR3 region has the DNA TGTGCCAGCAGTTACGGCTGGGACAGCGAAGAGACCCAGTACTTC. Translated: CASSYGWDSEETQYF.

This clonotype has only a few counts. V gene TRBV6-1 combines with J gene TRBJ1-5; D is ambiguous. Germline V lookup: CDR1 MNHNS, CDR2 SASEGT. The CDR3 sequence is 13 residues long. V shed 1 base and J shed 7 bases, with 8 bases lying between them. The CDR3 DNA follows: TGTGCCAGCAGTGAAGGCCTTATCCAGCCCCAGCATTTT. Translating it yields CASSEGLIQPQHF.

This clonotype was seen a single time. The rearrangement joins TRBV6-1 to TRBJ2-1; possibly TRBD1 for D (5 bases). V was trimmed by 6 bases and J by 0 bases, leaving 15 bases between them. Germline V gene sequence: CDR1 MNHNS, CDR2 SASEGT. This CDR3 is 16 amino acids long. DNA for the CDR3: TGTGCCAGCAGACCCCTAGGTAGGGGCTCCTACAATGAGCAGTTCTTC. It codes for CASRPLGRGSYNEQFF.

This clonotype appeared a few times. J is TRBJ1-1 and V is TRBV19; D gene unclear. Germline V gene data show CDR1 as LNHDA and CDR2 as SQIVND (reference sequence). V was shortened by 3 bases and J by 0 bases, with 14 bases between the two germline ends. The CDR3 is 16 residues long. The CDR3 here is CASSIGSAPMNTEAFF. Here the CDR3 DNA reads TGTGCCAGTAGTATCGGAAGTGCGCCCATGAACACTGAAGCTTTCTTT. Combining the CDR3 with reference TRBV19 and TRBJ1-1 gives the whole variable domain DGGITQSPKYLFRKEGQNVTLSCEQNLNHDAMYWYRQDPGQGLRLIYYSQIVNDFQKGDIAEGYSVSREKKESFPLTVTSAQKNPTAFYLCASSIGSAPMNTEAFFGQGTRLTVV.

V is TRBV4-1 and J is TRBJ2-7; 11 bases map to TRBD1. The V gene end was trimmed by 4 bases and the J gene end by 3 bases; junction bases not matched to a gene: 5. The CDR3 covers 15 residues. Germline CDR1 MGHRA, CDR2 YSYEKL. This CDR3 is CASSPGQGGDYEQYF. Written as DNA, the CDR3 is TGCGCCAGCAGCCCGGGACAGGGGGGGGACTACGAGCAGTACTTC.